This T cell receptor (beta chain) was sequenced during a study of shared clonotypes between healthy human individuals. Study information: Per donor, CD8 memory used one plate, CD8 naive used two, CD4 memory used three and CD4 naive used three.

Study results and limitations: When compared with the clonotypes that were shared by all four sorted-subset donors, the non-shared clonotypes turned out to have lower generation probabilities. Rarefaction showed that sequencing of sorted subsets was incomplete (despite large depth).

Germline V gene lookup returns CDR1 MGHRA and CDR2 YSYEKL. The CDR3 runs 16 residues. Trimming took 2 bases from V and 2 from J; bases not matched to a gene: 6. Generated by immunoSEQ multiplex PCR, the TCRdb table keeps only in-frame clones and is missing some. The repertoire holds under 350,000 clones, with around 86% as singletons. On this clone: As yet, its antigen is unknown.

What was sequenced was memory CD8+ T cells sorted from blood. The subset: CD45RO+ cells pooled with CCR7-negative TemRA cells. The chain employs TRBV4-1 and TRBJ2-7; 10 bases fit TRBD2. This receptor was identified in a young man in good health. The CDR3 is CASSQQAGGPAYEQYF. CDR3 nucleotide sequence: TGCGCCAGCAGCCAACAAGCGGGAGGGCCGGCCTACGAGCAGTACTTC.